This entry features one T cell receptor beta chain sequence. Its specificity is not known. The data derive from a study of cytomegalovirus exposure and HLA in healthy donors. Overall study results and limits: In an earlier analysis, most TCR beta V segments were productive about 87% or about 30% of the time.

V was clipped by 4 bases and J by 6 bases, with 18 bases between them. Looked up from germline, CDR1 is SGHTA and CDR2 is FQGNSA. The CDR3 contains 15 residues. PCR used 60 Vbeta primers and 13 Jbeta primers. Assay: immunoSEQ multiplex PCR; the TCRdb copy retains only in-frame clones and omits some. The sample yields about 120,000 clones, 80% seen once. What was sequenced was PBMCs. The sequence derives from a female donor in good health and CMV-seropositive. The V gene is TRBV7-2, the J gene TRBJ1-1; D is perhaps TRBD1 (6 bases). The CDR3 reads CASSSSRGTESEAFF. DNA of the CDR3: TGTGCCAGCAGCTCCTCCAGGGGAACGGAGTCTGAAGCTTTCTTT.